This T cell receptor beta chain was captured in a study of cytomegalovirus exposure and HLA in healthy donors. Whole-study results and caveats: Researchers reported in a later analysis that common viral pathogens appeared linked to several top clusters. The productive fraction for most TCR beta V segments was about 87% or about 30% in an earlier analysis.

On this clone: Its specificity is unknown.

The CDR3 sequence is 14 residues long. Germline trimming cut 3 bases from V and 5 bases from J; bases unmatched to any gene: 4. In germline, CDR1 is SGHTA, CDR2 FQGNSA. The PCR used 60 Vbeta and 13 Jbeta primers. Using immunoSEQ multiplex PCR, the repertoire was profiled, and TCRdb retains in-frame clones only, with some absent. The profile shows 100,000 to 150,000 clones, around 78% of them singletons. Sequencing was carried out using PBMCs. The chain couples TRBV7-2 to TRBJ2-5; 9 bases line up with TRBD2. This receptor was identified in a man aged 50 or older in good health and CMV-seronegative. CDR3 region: CASSLAGGRETQYF. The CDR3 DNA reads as TGTGCCAGCAGCTTGGCGGGGGGGAGGGAGACCCAGTACTTC.